This T cell receptor beta chain was observed in a study of T cell repertoires in cytomegalovirus infection. Study summary: CMV infection and matching HLA type were both indicated by public TCR beta signatures.

In TCRdb, the reads were re-called with MiXCR into one record per CDR3 protein. The table shows 200,000 to 250,000 distinct CDR3 sequences, with roughly an eighth occurring only once. Germline V gene sequence: CDR1 SNHLY, CDR2 FYNNEI. V dropped 6 bases and J dropped 7 bases, with 15 bases sitting between them. This CDR3 has 14 amino acids. General study results and limits: The ex vivo response was dominated by HLA-C-restricted CMV-specific TCR beta clonotypes.

As for this clonotype: Antigen: not known.

What was sequenced was PBMCs. This TCR came from a human donor in good health (CMV status not recorded). Some clones in this sample may be carry-over from other donors' samples. The gene calls are TRBV2 and TRBJ1-4; possibly TRBD1 for D (6 bases). CDR3 DNA: TGTGCCAGCAGGCCCCAGGGGAACGTTGAAAAACTGTTTTTT. This translates into CASRPQGNVEKLFF.